This passage covers 16 T cell receptor beta chains from one sample sequenced in a study of T-cell reconstitution after alpha-beta-depleted transplantation in children. Unique molecular identifiers were used in preparing the TCRbeta library. TCRdb re-called the PCR reads with MiXCR, one entry per CDR3 protein. The data contain 200,000 to 250,000 distinct CDR3 sequences, approximately 11% of them singletons. Specimen: PBMCs, collected before TCRalphabeta/CD19-depleted stem cell transplant. These receptors were obtained from a child less than two years old with acute myeloid leukemia, due to receive a stem cell transplant.

Only a few counts were recorded for this clonotype. This chain links TRBV11-2 with TRBJ2-3, with TRBD2 matching over 11 bases. Germline V gene lookup returns CDR1 SGHAT and CDR2 FQNNGV. The CDR3 is 18 amino acids. J gave up 6 bases and V 5 bases, and 16 bases lay outside the gene matches. In DNA form, the CDR3 reads TGTGCCAGCAGCACAACGGTGACTAGCGGGGCGGGACCGGATACGCAGTATTTT. This encodes CASSTTVTSGAGPDTQYF.

This clonotype was observed at least ten times. The chain is built from TRBV5-1 and TRBJ2-3; possibly TRBD2 for D (6 bases). The CDR3 covers 15 residues. Trimming pared 1 base from V and 0 bases from J, leaving 9 bases between. CDR1 and CDR2 from the germline V gene are SGHRS and YFSETQ. Here the CDR3 DNA reads TGCGCCAGCAGCTTGAGGAGCGGGAGCACAGATACGCAGTATTTT. It is translated as CASSLRSGSTDTQYF.

Ten or more counts support this clonotype. The gene calls are TRBV7-2 and TRBJ1-3; D not resolved. The CDR3 is 15 residues long. The V end lost 3 bases, the J end lost 0 bases, and 9 bases lay between the germline ends. Germline assignment: CDR1 SGHTA and CDR2 FQGNSA. The CDR3 DNA is TGTGCCAGCAGCTTTGACACGGTCTCTGGAAACACCATATATTTT. This codes for CASSFDTVSGNTIYF.

A few counts support this clonotype. The rearrangement uses TRBV5-5 and TRBJ2-7, with 9 nucleotides matching TRBD2. Germline CDR1 and CDR2: SGHKS and YYEKEE (reference sequence). The CDR3 sequence is 15 residues long. Germline trimming cut 5 bases from V and 3 bases from J; bases unmatched to any gene: 9. For the CDR3, the DNA is TGTGCCAGCAGATCCGGGACTAGCCTCTTCTACGAGCAGTACTTC. It is translated as CASRSGTSLFYEQYF.

This clonotype came up many times. V gene TRBV7-2 combines with J gene TRBJ1-3, with D hard to call. Germline loops: CDR1 SGHTA, CDR2 FQGNSA. V dropped 1 base and J dropped 4 bases, with 5 bases sitting between them. This CDR3 has 13 residues. Here the CDR3 reads CASSLDRGNTIYF. For the CDR3, the DNA is TGTGCCAGCAGCTTAGACCGGGGAAACACCATATATTTT.

Only a few counts were recorded for this clonotype. V gene TRBV7-9 combines with J gene TRBJ2-7; 9 bases agree with TRBD1. The trim removed 4 bases at V and 0 bases at J, leaving 4 bases unmatched. The CDR3 has 15 amino acids. The germline V gene encodes CDR1 SEHNR and CDR2 FQNEAQ (reference sequence). As DNA, the CDR3 is TGTGCCAGCAGCTCCACGACAGGGGGCTCCTACGAGCAGTACTTC. This codes for CASSSTTGGSYEQYF.

With respect to this clonotype: One base away lies a much larger clone, so this may be a sequencing read error. The chain combines TRBV11-3 with TRBJ2-5; possible D gene TRBD2, 6 bases. The CDR3 has 14 amino acids. The germline V gene has CDR1 SGHNT and CDR2 YENEEA. The CDR3: CASSLEEGSEAQYF. DNA of the CDR3: TGTGCCAGCAGCTTAGAGGAGGGCTCAGAGGCCCAGTACTTC.

This clonotype has ten or more counts. This rearrangement joins TRBV29-1 to TRBJ1-1; D ambiguous. Germline CDR1 reads SQVTM; CDR2 reads ANQGSEA. CDR3 size: 13 residues. V was cut by 3 bases and J by 0 bases, with 8 bases left in between. The CDR3 DNA sequence: TGCAGCGTTGAGAGGCGGCTGAACACTGAAGCTTTCTTT. It specifies CSVERRLNTEAFF.

V is TRBV5-4 and J is TRBJ2-1, with 7 bases that match TRBD1. The V segment lost 4 bases and the J segment 2 bases; nucleotides outside the gene matches: 6. Germline values: CDR1 SGHNT, CDR2 YYREEE (reference sequence). The CDR3 length is 15 residues. This chain's CDR3 is CASSLDRPPYNEQFF. CDR3 sequence (DNA): TGTGCCAGCAGCCTGGACAGGCCCCCCTACAATGAGCAGTTCTTC.

This clonotype was seen just once. One base away lies a much larger clone, so this may be a sequencing read error. This rearrangement joins TRBV6-5 to TRBJ2-1; 8 bases agree with TRBD2. The CDR3 extends over 15 amino acids. The germline CDR1 and CDR2 sequences are MNHEY and SVGAGI. For the CDR3, the DNA is TGTGCCAGCAGTTCTCCGAGCGGGGGCAGGAATGAGCAGCTCTTC. This encodes CASSSPSGGRNEQLF.

At least ten counts were recorded for this clonotype. The chain combines TRBV28 with TRBJ1-5; D is ambiguous. This CDR3 spans 11 amino acids. Germline lookup yields CDR1 MDHEN and CDR2 SYDVKM. V lost 6 bases and J lost 3, with 3 bases in between. The DNA of the CDR3 is TGTGCCAGCAGACACAATCAGCCCCAGCATTTT. Translating it yields CASRHNQPQHF.

The chain links TRBV2 to TRBJ2-2; 11 nucleotides agree with TRBD2. The CDR3 covers 16 residues. The germline V gene has CDR1 SNHLY and CDR2 FYNNEI. The ends lost 6 bases at V and 5 bases at J; junction bases unmatched: 8. The CDR3 is CASRTLAGEITGELFF. CDR3 in DNA: TGTGCCAGCAGAACACTAGCGGGAGAAATTACCGGGGAGCTGTTTTTT.

This clonotype has at least ten counts. The chain has TRBV4-3 and TRBJ2-7; D remains ambiguous. The CDR3 covers 17 residues. V lost 0 bases, J lost 0 bases, and 15 bases lay in between. CDR1 LGHNA and CDR2 YSLEER come from the germline V gene. The CDR3 reads CASSQDRLWRISYEQYF. CDR3 DNA sequence: TGCGCCAGCAGCCAAGATCGGTTATGGCGAATCTCCTACGAGCAGTACTTC.

V usage is TRBV7-9 and J usage is TRBJ2-1; 7 bases agree with TRBD2. Per germline, CDR1 SEHNR and CDR2 FQNEAQ (reference sequence). V gave up 5 bases and J gave up 5 bases; unmatched junction bases: 9. The CDR3 covers 15 residues. CDR3 sequence reads: CASSGFLGGNNEQFF. The CDR3 DNA follows: TGTGCCAGCAGCGGGTTTTTGGGAGGGAACAATGAGCAGTTCTTC.

This clonotype was seen only a few times. J is TRBJ2-1 and V is TRBV23-1; no reliable D call. TRBV23-1 is reported as an ORF; its role is uncertain. The CDR3 extends over 18 amino acids. V lost 0 bases, J lost 0 bases, and 15 bases lay in between. The CDR3 sequence: CASSQSSRLISSYNEQFF. CDR3 in DNA: TGCGCCAGCAGTCAATCGAGTAGGCTCATTAGCTCCTACAATGAGCAGTTCTTC.

This clonotype was picked up many times. The chain carries TRBV20-1 and TRBJ2-1, with 12 bases fitting TRBD2. The germline V gene has CDR1 DFQATT and CDR2 SNEGSKA (reference sequence). The junction had 9 bases not matched to a gene; V was cut back by 2 bases and J by 7 bases. This CDR3 spans 16 amino acids. CDR3 protein: CSARWPSGRARNEQFF. CDR3 bases: TGCAGTGCTAGATGGCCTAGCGGGAGGGCAAGGAATGAGCAGTTCTTC.